Sequencing of this T cell receptor beta chain was carried out in a study of regulatory T cells in long-lasting Graves disease. General study results and limits: The study found TRBV28, TRBJ1-2 and TRBJ2-5 favored in persistent disease.

The CDR3 spans 14 residues. Germline CDR1 and CDR2: SGHRS and YFSETQ. Trimming removed 4 bases from V and 11 bases from J, with 21 bases in between. As for time point: newly diagnosed GD, antithyroid drugs for less than 3 months. From PBMCs, RNA was extracted and then used to make the TCR library. The table lists this clonotype with many counts. The antigen remains unidentified. TCR beta libraries were built with iRepertoire HTBI primers and Arm-PCR of CDR3 regions. TCRdb analysed the multiplex PCR reads with MiXCR anew, one entry per CDR3 protein. The sample holds hundreds of thousands of distinct CDR3 sequences, roughly 16% seen once. The same sample was also studied in work on T cells in Graves' hyperthyroidism and ophthalmopathy. That report adds: The primer set for the first-round RT-PCR of the TCR CDR3 was HTBI. Most expanded thyroid clonotypes above 0.001 recurred in blood.

The sequence was obtained from a woman aged 35 to 60 with Graves disease. The chain employs TRBV5-1 and TRBJ1-1; possibly TRBD1 for D (5 bases). This material consisted of peripheral blood mononuclear cells (PBMCs), taken at new diagnosis, from a patient treated with antithyroid drugs. CDR3 nucleotide sequence: TGCGCCAGCAGCCTAAGACAGAGGGACGTGTTCGCTTTCTTT. It encodes CASSLRQRDVFAFF.